This T cell receptor beta chain was recovered during a study of CD8+ T cells in alopecia areata. General study findings and limits: Compared with normal scalp, lesional scalp had higher clonality and more expanded CD8+ clones. The study found TCR sharing across patients less clear than in mice, possibly for HLA reasons.

Extraction of RNA preceded its reverse transcription into cDNA, which served as the sequencing template. Assay used: immunoSEQ multiplex PCR; TCRdb lists only in-frame clones, some missing. The sample records 150,000 to 200,000 clones, approximately 65% being singletons. Trimming at V came to 10 bases and at J to 3 bases, leaving 6 bases not matched to a gene. Germline CDR1 and CDR2: ENHRY and SYGVKD. This CDR3 contains 13 residues. A word on this clone: As yet, its antigen is unknown.

The clonotype was recovered from a human donor with alopecia areata. This rearrangement joins TRBV10-3 to TRBJ2-7, with 10 bases lining up with TRBD2. The sample in question was CD8+ T cells sorted from blood, obtained at week 0. CDR3 sequence: CATRAGGDYEQYF. CDR3 in DNA: TGTGCCACCCGAGCGGGGGGGGACTACGAGCAGTACTTC.